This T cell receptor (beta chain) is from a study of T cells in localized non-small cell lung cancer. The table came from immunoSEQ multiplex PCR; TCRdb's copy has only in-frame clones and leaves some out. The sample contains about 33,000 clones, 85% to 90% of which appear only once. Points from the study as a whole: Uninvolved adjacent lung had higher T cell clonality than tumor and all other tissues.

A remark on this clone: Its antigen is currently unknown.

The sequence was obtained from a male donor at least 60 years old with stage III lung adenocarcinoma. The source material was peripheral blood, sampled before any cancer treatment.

CDR3: CASRRGDPTYEQYF. The CDR3 nucleotides are TGTGCCAGCAGGAGGGGGGACCCTACCTACGAGCAGTACTTC. The chain is built from TRBV28 and TRBJ2-7; tentatively, D is TRBD1 or TRBD2 (6 bases each). The CDR3 runs to 14 residues. CDR1 MDHEN and CDR2 SYDVKM come from the germline V gene. The ends were cut back, 6 bases at V and 2 bases at J, with 14 bases in the middle.